This T cell receptor beta chain was identified during a study of shared T cell receptors in the human thymus. Sequenced by immunoSEQ multiplex PCR; TCRdb stores in-frame clones only, minus some. The repertoire consists of hundreds of thousands of clones, with about 90% occurring once and the leading ten covering 0.0094%. From germline, CDR1 is SGHVS and CDR2 FNYEAQ. This CDR3 is built from 16 residues. J lost 2 bases, V lost 3 bases, and 8 bases had no gene match. This sample also appeared in a second study, on human thymus T cells. This second study notes: Resections from corrective heart surgery supplied the thymus tissue.

Material for sequencing was thymocytes. The clonotype comes from a boy younger than two with a congenital heart defect. The V and J genes are TRBV7-6 and TRBJ2-3; 7 bases line up with TRBD2. The CDR3 region is CASSFLGGEVTDTQYF. The DNA of the CDR3 is TGTGCCAGCAGCTTTCTTGGGGGGGAGGTCACAGATACGCAGTATTTT.